This T cell receptor (beta chain) was obtained from a study of blood T cells in healthy people across ages. On this clonotype: No antigen is known for it. A much bigger clone sits one base away, suggesting this may be a read error.

Through a sample-barcoded 5' primer and a J-beta primer mix, a second PCR was run for about 6 to 12 cycles. From each sample, at least 3 million paired-end reads containing CDR3 were obtained. TCRdb reprocessed the 5' RACE reads with MiXCR, giving one entry per CDR3 protein. The data hold approximately 850,000 distinct CDR3 sequences, with roughly 44% observed a single time. Per the germline V gene, CDR1 is SGHTA and CDR2 is FQGTGA. The J segment lost 5 bases and the V segment lost 4 bases, leaving 4 bases of the junction unmatched. The CDR3 contains 16 residues. Study observations and caveats: The recorded TCR beta diversity per million T cells decreased in a roughly linear manner with age.

The material sequenced was blood. The sequence was collected from a man aged 60 to 69 in good health. The chain combines TRBV7-3 with TRBJ2-3, with 15 bases identical to TRBD2. In DNA form, the CDR3 reads TGTGCCAGCAGCTCCGGACTAGCGGGGGGGCAAGATACGCAGTATTTT. Translated: CASSSGLAGGQDTQYF.